The rows below give T cell receptor beta chains drawn from one sample of a study of cytomegalovirus exposure and HLA in healthy donors. Data came from immunoSEQ multiplex PCR; TCRdb stores just in-frame clones and leaves some out. This repertoire includes 77,000 or so clones. Sequenced: PBMCs. The receptors were gathered from a young man in good health and CMV-seronegative. The CDR3 runs from the conserved cysteine through the conserved F or W. D genes are given only for firm matches.

TRBD1	TRBJ2-1	TRBV19	TGTGCCAGTAGTCCCAGGGGGCGACGGGAGCAGTTCTTC	CASSPRGRREQFF
NA	TRBJ1-5	TRBV21-1	TGTGCCAGCCCAAAGGCGGGGGCTAATAGCAATCAGCCCCAGCATTTT	CASPKAGANSNQPQHF
TRBD2	TRBJ2-5	TRBV6-5	TGTGCCAGCAGTACCGGGGGGGGTCGTGGGACCCAGTACTTC	CASSTGGGRGTQYF
NA	TRBJ1-1	TRBV7-8	TGTGCCAGCAGCTTGCGCCTTCGGGGGACTGAAGCTTTCTTT	CASSLRLRGTEAFF
TRBD1	TRBJ1-1	TRBV19	TGTGCCAGTAGTACCTTGGACAGGGCGAACACTGAAGCTTTCTTT	CASSTLDRANTEAFF
TRBD1	TRBJ1-2	TRBV19	TGTGCCAGTAGAAAATCCGGGACAGGGAATGGCTACACCTTC	CASRKSGTGNGYTF
NA	TRBJ2-7	TRBV5-1	TGCGCCAGCAGGGATCCGGGGTCTGACGAGCAGTACTTC	CASRDPGSDEQYF
NA	TRBJ2-5	TRBV6-1	TGTGCCAGCACCCGACCGAGCGAAGAGACCCAGTACTTC	CASTRPSEETQYF
TRBD2	TRBJ2-1	TRBV27	TGTGCCAGCAGCCTCTGGGGGGTAGCGGGAGGTCACAATGAGCAGTTCTTC	CASSLWGVAGGHNEQFF
TRBD2	TRBJ2-2	TRBV27	TGTGCCAGCAGTTTATCCCCCACTAGCGGGGGAAACACCGGGGAGCTGTTTTTT	CASSLSPTSGGNTGELFF
NA	TRBJ1-1	TRBV4-2	TGTGCCAGCAGCCAAGGTGAAAACAGTCACACTGAAGCTTTCTTT	CASSQGENSHTEAFF
TRBD2	TRBJ2-2	TRBV2	TGTGCCAGCAGTCAAGCGGGGGGACGGGAGCTGTTTTTT	CASSQAGGRELFF
NA	TRBJ1-2	TRBV11-2	TGTGCCAGCAGCCGACTGCGAGGAGGCTACACCTTC	CASSRLRGGYTF
TRBD1	TRBJ2-7	TRBV7-2	TGTGCCAGCAGCCAGGGACAGGGGAATACCTACGAGCAGTACTTC	CASSQGQGNTYEQYF
TRBD1	TRBJ1-1	TRBV5-1	TGCGCCAGCAGCTTAGGGACAGGGGGGACTGAAGCTTTCTTT	CASSLGTGGTEAFF